These T cell receptor beta chains were read from a single sample in a study of technical replicates of blood from several donors. Assay: immunoSEQ multiplex PCR; the TCRdb copy retains only in-frame clones and omits some. This table has roughly 76,000 clones, 80% to 95% appearing once. The sample was T cells isolated from PBMCs. Receptor source: a human donor in good health. Some clones in this sample may be carry-over from other donors' samples. Each CDR3 is given with its conserved first and last residue. D genes are given only for firm matches. Size is stated for part of the rows, as once, few or many counts, or as a class when the clone is expanded.

.	TRBJ1-1	few	TRBV6-5	TGTGCCAGCAGTTACTCCCCTTACAGAGGGACTGAAGCTTTCTTT	CASSYSPYRGTEAFF
.	TRBJ1-2	.	TRBV5-4	TGTGCCAGCAGCTTAATCGGAGGGGCCTATGGCTACACCTTC	CASSLIGGAYGYTF
TRBD2	TRBJ2-1	once	TRBV19	TGTGCCAGCGAGAGCGGGAGGGCCTACAATGAGCAGTTCTTC	CASESGRAYNEQFF
.	TRBJ2-2	once	TRBV7-6	TGTGCCAGCAGCTTAAGCGCCCCTGGCGCGAACACCGGGGAGCTGTTTTTT	CASSLSAPGANTGELFF
TRBD2	TRBJ2-7	.	TRBV5-4	TGTGCCAGCAGCTTGGGGGCGGGAGGGCCTCTCGAGCAGTACTTC	CASSLGAGGPLEQYF
TRBD2	TRBJ2-1	.	TRBV27	TGTGCCAGCAACGGACTAGCGGGACTCAATGAGCAGTTCTTC	CASNGLAGLNEQFF
TRBD2	TRBJ2-2	.	TRBV19	TGTGCCAGTCACAGGGGACTAGCGGGAGTCAAGAACACCGGGGAGCTGTTTTTT	CASHRGLAGVKNTGELFF
.	TRBJ2-1	.	TRBV4-1	TGCGCCAGCAGCCTCCGGAGGGGCAATGAGCAGTTCTTC	CASSLRRGNEQFF
TRBD1	TRBJ2-6	.	TRBV18	TGTGCCAGCTCACCGCCGACAGGGTCCGGGGCCAACGTCCTGACTTTC	CASSPPTGSGANVLTF
.	TRBJ2-1	once	TRBV7-9	TGTGCCAGCAGCTTAGTCAGCAATGAGCAGTTCTTC	CASSLVSNEQFF
.	TRBJ2-2	.	TRBV9	TGTGCCAGCAGCCAGGACACAAACACCGGGGAGCTGTTTTTT	CASSQDTNTGELFF
TRBD1	TRBJ1-4	.	TRBV7-6	TGTGCCAGCAGCTTCGGGACAGGGTTTAATGAAAAACTGTTTTTT	CASSFGTGFNEKLFF
TRBD1	TRBJ2-2	.	TRBV5-6	TGTGCCAGCAGATGGACAGGAGGCGACACCGGGGAGCTGTTTTTT	CASRWTGGDTGELFF
TRBD2	TRBJ2-7	.	TRBV4-1	TGCGCCAGCAGCGGCCGACTAGCTGACTCAATTTGGGACGAGCAGTACTTC	CASSGRLADSIWDEQYF
.	TRBJ2-7	.	TRBV30	TGTGCCTGGAGTTGGGAGAACTACGAGCAGTACTTC	CAWSWENYEQYF
.	TRBJ2-7	.	TRBV5-4	TGTGCCAGCAGCTCCCCCGGCACTGTGGGGCCCTACGAGCAGTACTTC	CASSSPGTVGPYEQYF
TRBD1	TRBJ2-5	.	TRBV5-4	TGTGCCAGCATCAGGGACAGGGGCCTCCAAGAGACCCAGTACTTC	CASIRDRGLQETQYF
TRBD1	TRBJ1-1	.	TRBV19	TGTGCCACCCTCCCGGGACAGGGGGGTCATGGTTTCTTT	CATLPGQGGHGFF
.	TRBJ2-1	once	TRBV7-2	TGTGCCAGCAGCCGCCCTCTAGGCGGGCGAGGTAATGAGCAGTTCTTC	CASSRPLGGRGNEQFF
TRBD1	TRBJ2-7	.	TRBV6-1	TGTGCCAGCAGCGCGGACAGGGGCCGGGAGCAGTACTTC	CASSADRGREQYF